This is a list of T cell receptor beta chains from one sample in a study of T cells in Graves' hyperthyroidism and ophthalmopathy. TCRdb fed the multiplex PCR reads into MiXCR, producing one record per CDR3 protein. The sample has approximately 400,000 distinct CDR3 sequences; just under 15% are singletons. The sequenced material came from blood. These receptors all stem from a woman aged 25 to 39 with Graves' hyperthyroidism. Each CDR3 is given with its conserved first and last residue. D genes are given only for firm matches. Clone size is given for some rows only: seen once, a few or many times, or a class if the clone is expanded.

J gene: TRBJ2-1; clone size: many; V gene: TRBV28; CDR3 length: 12; D gene: TRBD2; CDR3 protein: CASQRGDNEQFF; CDR3 DNA: TGTGCCAGCCAGCGGGGCGACAATGAGCAGTTCTTC
J gene: TRBJ2-1; clone size: many; V gene: TRBV20-1; CDR3 length: 15; D gene: TRBD2; CDR3 protein: CSANDLAGAGNEQFF; CDR3 DNA: TGCAGTGCAAACGACCTAGCGGGAGCTGGGAATGAGCAGTTCTTC
J gene: TRBJ1-2; clone size: many; V gene: TRBV18; CDR3 length: 14; D gene: NA; CDR3 protein: CASSPPTRVDGYTF; CDR3 DNA: TGTGCCAGCTCACCACCGACGAGGGTAGATGGCTACACCTTC
J gene: TRBJ1-4; clone size: NA; V gene: TRBV5-1; CDR3 length: 15; D gene: NA; CDR3 protein: CASSLQPPTNEKLFF; CDR3 DNA: TGCGCCAGCAGCTTACAACCTCCAACTAATGAAAAACTGTTTTTT
J gene: TRBJ2-1; clone size: NA; V gene: TRBV3-1; CDR3 length: 16; D gene: NA; CDR3 protein: CASSQSGGSSYNEQFF; CDR3 DNA: TGTGCCAGCAGCCAATCAGGGGGGTCCTCCTACAATGAGCAGTTCTTC
J gene: TRBJ2-7; clone size: many; V gene: TRBV6-1; CDR3 length: 13; D gene: NA; CDR3 protein: CASSVDATREQYF; CDR3 DNA: TGTGCCAGCAGCGTGGACGCCACGAGGGAGCAGTACTTC
J gene: TRBJ2-5; clone size: few; V gene: TRBV27; CDR3 length: 15; D gene: NA; CDR3 protein: CASSPTLGGGKTQYF; CDR3 DNA: TGTGCCAGCAGTCCCACCCTGGGGGGCGGGAAGACCCAGTACTTC
J gene: TRBJ2-7; clone size: many; V gene: TRBV29-1; CDR3 length: 13; D gene: NA; CDR3 protein: CSVAQGGAYEQYF; CDR3 DNA: TGCAGCGTTGCACAGGGTGGCGCCTACGAGCAGTACTTC
J gene: TRBJ1-2; clone size: few; V gene: TRBV7-9; CDR3 length: 20; D gene: NA; CDR3 protein: CASSPQSTDRLRRRDYGYTF; CDR3 DNA: TGTGCCAGCAGCCCCCAGTCCACGGACAGACTTAGGCGGAGGGACTATGGCTACACCTTC
J gene: TRBJ2-7; clone size: many; V gene: TRBV28; CDR3 length: 16; D gene: NA; CDR3 protein: CASSPQPIQYSYEQYF; CDR3 DNA: TGTGCCAGCAGTCCACAGCCCATACAGTATTCCTACGAGCAGTACTTC
J gene: TRBJ2-3; clone size: NA; V gene: TRBV28; CDR3 length: 13; D gene: NA; CDR3 protein: CASSSTGGDTQYF; CDR3 DNA: TGTGCCAGCAGTTCGACCGGGGGAGATACGCAGTATTTT
J gene: TRBJ2-5; clone size: few; V gene: TRBV10-3; CDR3 length: 13; D gene: NA; CDR3 protein: CAIMSSQKGTQYF; CDR3 DNA: TGTGCCATCATGTCCTCGCAAAAGGGAACCCAGTACTTC
J gene: TRBJ2-7; clone size: NA; V gene: TRBV4-1; CDR3 length: 15; D gene: NA; CDR3 protein: CASSLSGITAYEQYF; CDR3 DNA: TGCGCCAGCAGCTTAAGCGGAATCACCGCCTACGAGCAGTACTTC
J gene: TRBJ2-2; clone size: once; V gene: TRBV6-4; CDR3 length: 16; D gene: TRBD2; CDR3 protein: CASSDVLAGNTGELFF; CDR3 DNA: TGTGCCAGCAGTGACGTCCTAGCGGGGAACACCGGGGAGCTGTTTTTT
J gene: TRBJ2-1; clone size: few; V gene: TRBV5-1; CDR3 length: 17; D gene: TRBD2; CDR3 protein: CASSLGVAGGSFEEQFF; CDR3 DNA: TGCGCCAGCAGCTTGGGGGTAGCGGGAGGGTCCTTCGAGGAGCAGTTCTTC
J gene: TRBJ2-1; clone size: many; V gene: TRBV12-3/TRBV12-4; CDR3 length: 14; D gene: NA; CDR3 protein: CASRFRHTDNEQFF; CDR3 DNA: TGTGCCAGCAGGTTTCGGCACACGGACAATGAGCAGTTCTTC
J gene: TRBJ1-1; clone size: NA; V gene: TRBV6-1; CDR3 length: 15; D gene: TRBD1; CDR3 protein: CASSPGQAMNTEAFF; CDR3 DNA: TGTGCCAGCAGCCCAGGACAGGCAATGAACACTGAAGCTTTCTTT
J gene: TRBJ1-1; clone size: many; V gene: TRBV24-1; CDR3 length: 13; D gene: TRBD1; CDR3 protein: CATSERTGSEAFF; CDR3 DNA: TGTGCCACCAGTGAACGGACAGGGAGTGAAGCTTTCTTT
J gene: TRBJ2-3; clone size: NA; V gene: TRBV7-9; CDR3 length: 15; D gene: NA; CDR3 protein: CASSLLEVGTDTQYF; CDR3 DNA: TGTGCCAGCAGCTTATTGGAGGTTGGCACAGATACGCAGTATTTT
J gene: TRBJ1-1; clone size: NA; V gene: TRBV5-1; CDR3 length: 15; D gene: NA; CDR3 protein: CASSPTYTWNTEAFF; CDR3 DNA: TGCGCCAGCAGCCCCACCTACACCTGGAACACTGAAGCTTTCTTT
J gene: TRBJ2-7; clone size: many; V gene: TRBV27; CDR3 length: 17; D gene: TRBD2; CDR3 protein: CASSRTLTSGSSYEQYF; CDR3 DNA: TGTGCCAGCAGTCGCACCCTGACTAGCGGAAGCTCCTACGAGCAGTACTTC
J gene: TRBJ2-3; clone size: many; V gene: TRBV27; CDR3 length: 16; D gene: TRBD1; CDR3 protein: CASSQIGGQGFDTQYF; CDR3 DNA: TGTGCCAGCAGCCAAATTGGGGGACAGGGTTTCGATACGCAGTATTTT
J gene: TRBJ1-2; clone size: many; V gene: TRBV3-1; CDR3 length: 14; D gene: NA; CDR3 protein: CASSQRDHQGGYTF; CDR3 DNA: TGTGCCAGCAGCCAACGGGACCATCAAGGGGGCTACACCTTC
J gene: TRBJ2-3; clone size: many; V gene: TRBV20-1; CDR3 length: 14; D gene: NA; CDR3 protein: CSAREVMPTDTQYF; CDR3 DNA: TGCAGTGCTAGAGAAGTTATGCCCACAGATACGCAGTATTTT
J gene: TRBJ2-7; clone size: many; V gene: TRBV6-1; CDR3 length: 12; D gene: NA; CDR3 protein: CASRTPNYEQYF; CDR3 DNA: TGTGCCAGCAGGACCCCAAACTACGAGCAGTACTTC
J gene: TRBJ2-1; clone size: NA; V gene: TRBV5-6; CDR3 length: 13; D gene: NA; CDR3 protein: CASSSGFHNEQFF; CDR3 DNA: TGTGCCAGCAGCTCAGGGTTCCACAATGAGCAGTTCTTC
J gene: TRBJ1-5; clone size: many; V gene: TRBV28; CDR3 length: 19; D gene: NA; CDR3 protein: CASSLVGSRNRYSNQPQHF; CDR3 DNA: TGTGCCAGCAGTTTGGTCGGTTCCAGAAATCGTTATAGCAATCAGCCCCAGCATTTT
J gene: TRBJ2-1; clone size: NA; V gene: TRBV20-1; CDR3 length: 13; D gene: TRBD2; CDR3 protein: CSAPGLAYNEQFF; CDR3 DNA: TGCAGTGCTCCCGGACTAGCATACAATGAGCAGTTCTTC
J gene: TRBJ1-1; clone size: few; V gene: TRBV10-3; CDR3 length: 13; D gene: NA; CDR3 protein: CAISEWESTEAFF; CDR3 DNA: TGTGCCATCAGTGAGTGGGAAAGCACTGAAGCTTTCTTT
J gene: TRBJ2-1; clone size: many; V gene: TRBV5-1; CDR3 length: 15; D gene: NA; CDR3 protein: CASSVQALSYNEQFF; CDR3 DNA: TGCGCCAGCAGCGTGCAGGCACTTTCCTACAATGAGCAGTTCTTC
J gene: TRBJ2-7; clone size: NA; V gene: TRBV7-2; CDR3 length: 14; D gene: TRBD2; CDR3 protein: CASSGTSGPYEQYF; CDR3 DNA: TGTGCCAGCAGCGGTACTAGCGGGCCCTACGAGCAGTACTTC
J gene: TRBJ2-2; clone size: many; V gene: TRBV12-3/TRBV12-4; CDR3 length: 14; D gene: NA; CDR3 protein: CASSGESATGELFF; CDR3 DNA: TGTGCCAGCAGTGGGGAGAGTGCCACCGGGGAGCTGTTTTTT
J gene: TRBJ2-3; clone size: NA; V gene: TRBV5-7; CDR3 length: 15; D gene: TRBD1; CDR3 protein: CASSLKTGGTDTQYF; CDR3 DNA: TGTGCCAGCAGCTTGAAAACAGGGGGCACAGATACGCAGTATTTT
J gene: TRBJ2-3; clone size: NA; V gene: TRBV19; CDR3 length: 14; D gene: TRBD2; CDR3 protein: CASKSGGPPDTQYF; CDR3 DNA: TGTGCCAGTAAGTCGGGAGGGCCGCCAGATACGCAGTATTTT
J gene: TRBJ2-2; clone size: many; V gene: TRBV11-2; CDR3 length: 14; D gene: TRBD2; CDR3 protein: CASSPGLAGGELFF; CDR3 DNA: TGTGCCAGCAGCCCGGGACTAGCGGGAGGGGAGCTGTTTTTT
J gene: TRBJ2-4; clone size: NA; V gene: TRBV20-1; CDR3 length: 12; D gene: TRBD2; CDR3 protein: CSANENAGVQYF; CDR3 DNA: TGCAGTGCTAATGAGAATGCGGGAGTTCAGTACTTC
J gene: TRBJ1-4; clone size: NA; V gene: TRBV4-2; CDR3 length: 16; D gene: TRBD1; CDR3 protein: CASSQLPGQGEEKLFF; CDR3 DNA: TGTGCCAGCAGCCAGTTGCCGGGACAGGGGGAAGAAAAACTGTTTTTT
J gene: TRBJ2-7; clone size: many; V gene: TRBV5-1; CDR3 length: 13; D gene: NA; CDR3 protein: CASSLEGFHEQYF; CDR3 DNA: TGCGCCAGCAGCTTGGAAGGGTTCCACGAGCAGTACTTC
J gene: TRBJ2-7; clone size: few; V gene: TRBV5-1; CDR3 length: 15; D gene: NA; CDR3 protein: CASSGTGTPTREQYF; CDR3 DNA: TGCGCCAGCAGCGGGACCGGGACCCCGACCAGGGAGCAGTACTTC
J gene: TRBJ2-1; clone size: many; V gene: TRBV18; CDR3 length: 14; D gene: NA; CDR3 protein: CASSPPSKENEQFF; CDR3 DNA: TGTGCCAGCTCACCCCCGAGCAAGGAGAATGAGCAGTTCTTC
J gene: TRBJ2-3; clone size: many; V gene: TRBV15; CDR3 length: 16; D gene: TRBD2; CDR3 protein: CATSPTGLAGGDTQYF; CDR3 DNA: TGTGCCACCAGCCCGACCGGACTAGCGGGAGGGGATACGCAGTATTTT